Shown below are 27 T cell receptor beta chains from a single sample sequenced in a study of cytomegalovirus exposure and HLA in healthy donors (dated by TCRdb to about 2017). The library was prepared using the immunoSEQ multiplex PCR assay. A mixture of 60 forward primers for TCR Vbeta segments and 13 reverse primers for TCR Jbeta segments was used in the multiplex PCR. TCRdb limited this immuneACCESS table to in-frame rearrangements with V and J called. A share of clones is missing; checked studies link under half to unresolved V genes, and the rest is unexplained. This sample lists approximately 100,000 clones; 79% were detected once. Around 4% of the sample goes to the ten largest clones. The sequencing input was PBMCs. These receptors all come from a female donor in good health and CMV-seropositive.

This chain joins TRBV6-6 and TRBJ2-5; 10 nucleotides align to TRBD2. The CDR3 loop spans 14 amino acids. V shed 4 bases, J shed 2 bases, and the junction held 1 base outside the gene matches. Germline CDR1 reads MNHNY; CDR2 reads SVGAGI (reference sequence). CDR3 nucleotide sequence: TGTGCCAGCAGTTCAGCGGGGGGGCAAGAGACCCAGTACTTC. Its translation: CASSSAGGQETQYF.

The rearrangement uses TRBV7-8 and TRBJ1-2; 12 nucleotides line up with TRBD1. The CDR3 sequence is 14 residues long. Per the germline V gene, CDR1 is SGHVS and CDR2 is FQNEAQ. V dropped 5 bases and J dropped 8; count of bases not matched to a gene: 6. This chain's CDR3 is CASSPGDRGQGYTF. The CDR3 DNA reads as TGTGCCAGCAGCCCGGGGGACAGGGGGCAAGGCTACACCTTC.

The V gene is TRBV5-1, the J gene TRBJ2-7, with TRBD1 identical over 9 bases. The CDR3 extends over 18 amino acids. V shed 4 bases and J 3 bases; nucleotides not matched to a gene: 17. The V gene's germline CDR1 is SGHRS and CDR2 YFSETQ. The CDR3 region has the DNA TGCGCCAGCAGCCCAAAGCTGGGGGGGGGACAGGGACACTACGAGCAGTACTTC. This sequence encodes CASSPKLGGGQGHYEQYF.

The count of this clone is one. The chain recombines TRBV27 with TRBJ2-7; D gene ambiguous. There are 10 residues in the CDR3. The V end lost 7 bases, the J end lost 2 bases, and 3 bases lay between the germline ends. Looked up from germline, CDR1 is MNHEY and CDR2 is SMNVEV (reference sequence). The CDR3 DNA is TGTGCCAGCACCGCCTACGAGCAGTACTTC. The encoded protein is CASTAYEQYF.

The rearrangement joins TRBV27 to TRBJ2-5; 11 bases are a match to TRBD2. V trimming: 8 bases; J trimming: 0 bases; junction bases outside the gene matches: 8. Germline values: CDR1 MNHEY, CDR2 SMNVEV (reference sequence). This CDR3 has 16 residues. The CDR3 loop is CASGPWGLADQETQYF. DNA of the CDR3: TGTGCCAGCGGCCCCTGGGGACTAGCGGACCAAGAGACCCAGTACTTC.

The J gene is TRBJ1-1, the V gene TRBV6-1, with TRBD1 as a possible D gene (5 bases). The CDR3 is 13 amino acids. Germline V gene data show CDR1 as MNHNS and CDR2 as SASEGT. With 6 bases removed from V and 1 base from J, the gap between germline ends came to 9 bases. CDR3 in amino acids: CASRMTENTEAFF. Here the CDR3 DNA reads TGTGCCAGCAGGATGACAGAGAACACTGAAGCTTTCTTT.

The V gene is TRBV7-2, the J gene TRBJ2-5, with D possibly matching TRBD2 (5 bases). The length of the CDR3 is 16 residues. The germline CDR1 and CDR2 sequences are SGHTA and FQGNSA. Trimming stripped 1 base from V and 4 bases from J, with 16 bases between. CDR3 in amino acids: CASSLVGRGSGETQYF. The CDR3 DNA sequence: TGTGCCAGCAGCTTAGTAGGTAGAGGGTCAGGAGAGACCCAGTACTTC.

This clone was seen only once. The chain links TRBV10-3 to TRBJ1-4; TRBD1 aligns across 9 bases. J was trimmed by 10 bases and V by 0 bases; bases with no gene match: 6. The germline V gene has CDR1 ENHRY and CDR2 SYGVKD. This CDR3 has 15 amino acids. In DNA, the CDR3 is TGTGCCATCAGTGAGTCAGGACAGGGGCAGGGAAAACTGTTTTTT. Translated: CAISESGQGQGKLFF.

The chain employs TRBV10-3 and TRBJ1-5; 7 bases are shared with TRBD1. V lost 4 bases to trimming and J lost 3 bases; unmatched junction nucleotides: 6. The CDR3 sequence is 15 residues long. The germline V gene has CDR1 ENHRY and CDR2 SYGVKD. The CDR3 coding sequence is TGTGCCATCAGTGGGGGAACAGGGGTCAATCAGCCCCAGCATTTT. Encoded protein: CAISGGTGVNQPQHF.

This chain connects TRBV4-1 to TRBJ2-3, with a weak D call TRBD2 (5 bases). Deletions cut 1 base from V and 4 bases from J, with 12 bases between. The CDR3 is 15 amino acids. The germline CDR1 and CDR2 sequences are MGHRA and YSYEKL. CDR3 loop: CASSQASFGSDTQYF. For the CDR3, the DNA is TGCGCCAGCAGCCAAGCTAGCTTCGGTTCAGATACGCAGTATTTT.

This clone occurred a few times. The rearrangement uses TRBV27 and TRBJ2-3, with 10 bases matching TRBD2. Germline V lookup: CDR1 MNHEY, CDR2 SMNVEV (reference sequence). The CDR3 length is 17 residues. V dropped 0 bases and J dropped 5; count of bases not matched to a gene: 8. The CDR3 reads CASSLSSPAGGRDTQYF. The CDR3 coding sequence is TGTGCCAGCAGTTTATCGAGTCCAGCGGGGGGGCGAGATACGCAGTATTTT.

The CDR3 region has the DNA TGTGCCAGTTCCGATATCAGCTCTGGGGCCAACGTCCTGACTTTC. Translation gives CASSDISSGANVLTF. This sequence joins TRBV6-1 and TRBJ2-6; no firm D call. Germline V gives CDR1 MNHNS, CDR2 SASEGT. V was cut by 9 bases and J by 0 bases, with 12 bases left in between. This CDR3 is 15 amino acids long.

This clone was seen a handful of times. The J gene is TRBJ2-3, the V gene TRBV7-8; 9 nucleotides agree with TRBD1. The V gene end was trimmed by 5 bases and the J gene end by 4 bases; junction bases not matched to a gene: 4. This CDR3 has 14 amino acids. The germline V gene encodes CDR1 SGHVS and CDR2 FQNEAQ. CDR3: CASSPGQGPDTQYF. The CDR3 coding sequence is TGTGCCAGCAGCCCGGGACAGGGACCAGATACGCAGTATTTT. The full variable domain, rest sourced from reference TRBV7-8 and TRBJ2-3, is GAGVSQSPRYKVAKRGQDVALRCDPISGHVSLFWYQQALGQGPEFLTYFQNEAQLDKSGLPSDRFFAERPEGSVSTLKIQRTQQEDSAVYLCASSPGQGPDTQYFGPGTRLTVL.

This clone was detected a few times. The chain carries TRBV13 and TRBJ1-3; no reliable D call. Germline V gene lookup returns CDR1 PRHDT and CDR2 FYEKMQ (reference sequence). The CDR3 has 11 amino acids. V lost 5 bases and J 7 bases, leaving 6 bases between the germline ends. The CDR3 DNA reads TGTGCCAGCAGCGAGGGTAACACCATATATTTT. It encodes CASSEGNTIYF.

This chain links TRBV19 with TRBJ2-1; 8 positions match TRBD2. CDR1 and CDR2 from the germline V gene are LNHDA and SQIVND (reference sequence). The CDR3 spans 15 residues. V lost 6 bases to trimming and J lost 4 bases; unmatched junction nucleotides: 8. The DNA for the CDR3 is TGTGCCAGTAGCCCCGGGGGGGCCCTTTACAATGAGCAGTTCTTC. Its protein is CASSPGGALYNEQFF.

The CDR3 protein is CASTSGQVTEAFF. The CDR3 DNA sequence: TGTGCCAGCACCTCGGGACAGGTCACTGAAGCTTTCTTT. This sequence joins TRBV18 and TRBJ1-1; 8 bases fit TRBD1. J lost 4 bases, V lost 8 bases, and 6 bases had no gene match. Germline V CDR1 and CDR2: KGHSH, LQKENI. CDR3 length: 13 amino acids.

This sequence joins TRBV9 and TRBJ2-3; 8 nucleotides match TRBD2. The germline gives CDR1 SGDLS, CDR2 YYNGEE. V shed 0 bases, J shed 5 bases, and the junction held 5 bases outside the gene matches. This CDR3 has 15 residues. The CDR3 DNA reads TGTGCCAGCAGCGTAGGACGGGGGGGCCGAGATACGCAGTATTTT. Translated: CASSVGRGGRDTQYF.

V gene TRBV29-1 combines with J gene TRBJ2-1, with D possibly matching TRBD2 (5 bases). V was pared by 4 bases and J by 7 bases, with 5 bases between. This CDR3 is 10 amino acids long. The germline CDR1 and CDR2 sequences are SQVTM and ANQGSEA. In nucleotides, the CDR3 is TGCAGCGTTGGGACTAATGAGCAGTTCTTC. Protein sequence: CSVGTNEQFF.

With respect to this clone: The junction differs from germline at one of its ends, possibly a read error. V gene TRBV7-9 combines with J gene TRBJ1-4; D uncertain. Germline assignment: CDR1 SEHNR and CDR2 FQNEAQ (reference sequence). The CDR3 has 15 residues. The CDR3 spells CSSSLGSGLNEKLFF. For the CDR3, the DNA is TGTTCCAGCAGCTTAGGGTCAGGTTTGAATGAAAAACTGTTTTTT. The full variable domain, completed using reference TRBV7-9 and TRBJ1-4, is DTGVSQNPRHKITKRGQNVTFRCDPISEHNRLYWYRQTLGQGPEFLTYFQNEAQLEKSRLLSDRFSAERPKGSFSTLEIQRTEQGDSAMYLCSSSLGSGLNEKLFFGSGTQLSVL.

The CDR3 loop reads CASSQGQGSTDTQYF. CDR3 nucleotide sequence: TGTGCCAGCTCACAGGGACAGGGGAGCACAGATACGCAGTATTTT. This sequence joins TRBV18 and TRBJ2-3; TRBD1 aligns across 10 bases. Per the germline V gene, CDR1 is KGHSH and CDR2 is LQKENI. The CDR3 has 15 residues. The trim removed 4 bases at V and 0 bases at J, leaving 1 base unmatched.

V usage is TRBV27 and J usage is TRBJ2-7; D is perhaps TRBD1 (5 bases). Trimming took 1 base from V and 2 from J, leaving 9 bases between them. CDR1 and CDR2 from the germline V gene are MNHEY and SMNVEV (reference sequence). CDR3 size: 14 residues. The chain's CDR3 is CASSLWGRAYEQYF. CDR3 nucleotide sequence: TGTGCCAGCAGTTTATGGGGCAGGGCCTACGAGCAGTACTTC.

The genes are TRBV19 and TRBJ2-3; 10 bases line up with TRBD1. The CDR3 sequence is 16 residues long. Germline V CDR1 and CDR2: LNHDA, SQIVND (reference sequence). Trimming removed 5 bases from V and 0 bases from J; junction bases left unmatched: 5. CDR3 sequence reads: CASSWDRGSSTDTQYF. The CDR3 DNA reads TGTGCCAGTAGTTGGGACAGGGGATCTAGCACAGATACGCAGTATTTT.

As to this clone: Germline is not matched at one junction end, which may reflect a read error. This chain connects TRBV11-2 to TRBJ2-3, with TRBD2 identical over 11 bases. Germline CDR1 SGHAT, CDR2 FQNNGV. The CDR3 is 17 residues long. The CDR3 sequence is CAGSLARTSGPGRTQYF. The CDR3 nucleotides are TGTGCCGGCAGCTTAGCCCGGACTAGCGGGCCTGGCAGGACGCAGTATTTT.

The chain is built from TRBV6-5 and TRBJ2-5; tentative D call: TRBD2 (7 bases). Trimming removed 9 bases at V and 0 bases at J, with 11 bases between. Germline V gives CDR1 MNHEY, CDR2 SVGAGI. This CDR3 has 13 amino acids. The CDR3 DNA is TGTGCCAGTAGGGGGGGGGACCAAGAGACCCAGTACTTC. Translating gives CASRGGDQETQYF.

The rearrangement joins TRBV7-2 to TRBJ2-7; 7 bases are shared with TRBD1. The germline V gene encodes CDR1 SGHTA and CDR2 FQGNSA. Unmatched junction bases numbered 7, after V lost 3 bases and J lost 2 bases. The CDR3 loop spans 15 amino acids. The CDR3 sequence: CASSLGPGQPYEQYF. The CDR3 region has the DNA TGTGCCAGCAGCTTGGGGCCGGGACAGCCCTACGAGCAGTACTTC.

This clone was observed a few times. The chain carries TRBV7-9 and TRBJ1-2; D unresolved. Germline V gene sequence: CDR1 SEHNR, CDR2 FQNEAQ (reference sequence). V shed 6 bases and J shed 1 base, with 6 bases lying between them. This CDR3 is 12 amino acids long. The CDR3 nucleotides are TGTGCCAGCAGTCGAGTTAACTATGGCTACACCTTC. It is translated as CASSRVNYGYTF.

This clone was found a few times. The chain couples TRBV5-4 to TRBJ1-2, with 9 bases identical to TRBD1. The CDR3 covers 15 residues. V trimming: 4 bases; J trimming: 4 bases; junction bases outside the gene matches: 8. The germline V gene encodes CDR1 SGHNT and CDR2 YYREEE (reference sequence). The CDR3 DNA sequence: TGTGCCAGCAGCGGGACAGGGATCGAGGCCTATGGCTACACCTTC. This encodes CASSGTGIEAYGYTF.